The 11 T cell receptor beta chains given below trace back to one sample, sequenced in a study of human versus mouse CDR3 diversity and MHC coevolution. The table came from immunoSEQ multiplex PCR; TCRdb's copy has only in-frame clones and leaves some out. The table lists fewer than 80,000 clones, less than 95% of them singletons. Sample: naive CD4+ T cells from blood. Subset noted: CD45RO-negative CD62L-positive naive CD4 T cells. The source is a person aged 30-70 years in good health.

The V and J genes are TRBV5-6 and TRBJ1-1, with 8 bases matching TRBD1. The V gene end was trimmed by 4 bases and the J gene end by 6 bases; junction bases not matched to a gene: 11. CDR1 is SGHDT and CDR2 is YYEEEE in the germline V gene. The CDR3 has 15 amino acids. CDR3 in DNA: TGTGCCAGCAGCCCACTCGGACAGGGCGGCGCTGAAGCTTTCTTT. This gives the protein CASSPLGQGGAEAFF.

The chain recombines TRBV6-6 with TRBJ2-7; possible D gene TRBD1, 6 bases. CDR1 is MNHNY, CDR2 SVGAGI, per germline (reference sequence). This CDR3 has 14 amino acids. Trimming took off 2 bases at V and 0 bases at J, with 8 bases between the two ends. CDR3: CASSYGTLSYEQYF. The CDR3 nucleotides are TGTGCCAGCAGTTACGGGACACTCTCCTACGAGCAGTACTTC.

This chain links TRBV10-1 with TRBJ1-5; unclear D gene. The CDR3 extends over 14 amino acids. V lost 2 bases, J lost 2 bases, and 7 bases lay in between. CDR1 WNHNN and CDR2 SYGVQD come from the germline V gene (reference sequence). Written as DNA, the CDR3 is TGCGCCAGCAGTGAGACGAGGGGCAATCAGCCCCAGCATTTT. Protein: CASSETRGNQPQHF.

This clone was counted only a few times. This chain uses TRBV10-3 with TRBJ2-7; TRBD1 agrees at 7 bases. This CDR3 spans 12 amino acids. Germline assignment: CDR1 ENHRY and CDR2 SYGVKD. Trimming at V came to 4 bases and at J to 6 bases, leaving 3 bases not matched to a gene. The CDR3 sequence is CAISGQGVEQYF. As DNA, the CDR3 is TGTGCCATCAGTGGACAGGGTGTCGAGCAGTACTTC.

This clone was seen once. This CDR3 reads CAWSPAGGVATNEKLFF. DNA for the CDR3: TGTGCCTGGAGTCCGGCAGGGGGCGTTGCAACTAATGAAAAACTGTTTTTT. This chain joins TRBV30 and TRBJ1-4, with 8 bases that match TRBD1. The CDR3 is 17 amino acids. The J segment lost 0 bases and the V segment lost 2 bases, leaving 8 bases of the junction unmatched. Germline assignment: CDR1 GTSNPN and CDR2 SVGIG (reference sequence).

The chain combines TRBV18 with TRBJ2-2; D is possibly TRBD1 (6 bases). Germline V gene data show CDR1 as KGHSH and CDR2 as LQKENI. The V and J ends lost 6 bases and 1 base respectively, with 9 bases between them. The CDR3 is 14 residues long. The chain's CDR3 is CASSPDRNTGELFF. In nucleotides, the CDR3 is TGTGCCAGCTCGCCGGACAGGAACACCGGGGAGCTGTTTTTT.

CDR3 DNA sequence: TGTGCCAGCAGTCCAGGGGGCTCAGGAAACACCATATATTTT. It specifies CASSPGGSGNTIYF. The chain has TRBV2 and TRBJ1-3; 8 nucleotides align to TRBD1. This CDR3 has 14 amino acids. J lost 4 bases, V lost 5 bases, and 4 bases had no gene match. CDR1 SNHLY and CDR2 FYNNEI come from the germline V gene.

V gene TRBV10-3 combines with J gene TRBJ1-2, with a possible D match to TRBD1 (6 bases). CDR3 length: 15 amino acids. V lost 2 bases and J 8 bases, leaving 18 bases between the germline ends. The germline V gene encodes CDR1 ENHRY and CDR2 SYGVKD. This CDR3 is CAISERGGLGEGYTF. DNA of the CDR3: TGTGCCATCAGTGAGAGGGGGGGCCTCGGGGAGGGCTACACCTTC.

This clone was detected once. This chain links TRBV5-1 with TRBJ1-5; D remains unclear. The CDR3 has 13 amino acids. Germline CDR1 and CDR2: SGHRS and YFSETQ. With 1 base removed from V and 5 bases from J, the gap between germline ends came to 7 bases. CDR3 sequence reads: CASSLNGDQPQHF. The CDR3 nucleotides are TGCGCCAGCAGCTTGAACGGGGATCAGCCCCAGCATTTT.

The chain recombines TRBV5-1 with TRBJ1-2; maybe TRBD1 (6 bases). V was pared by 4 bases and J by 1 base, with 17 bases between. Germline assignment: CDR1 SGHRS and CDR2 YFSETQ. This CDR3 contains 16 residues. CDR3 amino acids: CASSRTGDNINYGYTF. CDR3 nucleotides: TGCGCCAGCAGCAGGACCGGGGACAACATTAACTATGGCTACACCTTC.

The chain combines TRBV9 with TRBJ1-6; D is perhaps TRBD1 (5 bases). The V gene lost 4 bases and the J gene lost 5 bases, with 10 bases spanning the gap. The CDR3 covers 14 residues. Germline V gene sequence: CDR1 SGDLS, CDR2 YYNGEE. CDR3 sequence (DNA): TGTGCCAGCAGCCTCCGGGGGGATAATTCACCCCTCCACTTT. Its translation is CASSLRGDNSPLHF.